The 32 T cell receptor beta chains listed next were all sequenced from one sample in a study of blood T cell repertoires in COVID-19. Produced via immunoSEQ multiplex PCR; TCRdb's table is partial and in-frame only. The sample lists over 300,000 clones; 89% were seen once. The sequenced material came from peripheral blood. The receptor set was obtained from a young man who had recovered from COVID-19.

The DNA of the CDR3 is TGTGCCAGCCAGCTAGCGGGCTCCTACGAGCAGTACTTC. Protein product: CASQLAGSYEQYF. The chain is built from TRBV6-6 and TRBJ2-7; TRBD2 matches at 8 bases. The trim removed 8 bases at V and 0 bases at J, leaving 3 bases unmatched. Germline loops: CDR1 MNHNY, CDR2 SVGAGI (reference sequence). This CDR3 contains 13 residues.

J is TRBJ1-1 and V is TRBV12-5, with D possibly matching TRBD1 (5 bases). Trimming pared 7 bases from V and 0 bases from J, leaving 12 bases between. The CDR3 runs 14 residues. Germline V gene lookup returns CDR1 LGHNT and CDR2 FRNRAP. The CDR3: CASAIGGLNTEAFF. DNA of the CDR3: TGTGCTAGTGCCATTGGGGGGTTGAACACTGAAGCTTTCTTT. Using reference TRBV12-5 and TRBJ1-1 for the parts outside the CDR3, the full variable domain is DARVTQTPRHKVTEMGQEVTMRCQPILGHNTVFWYRQTMMQGLELLAYFRNRAPLDDSGMPKDRFSAEMPDATLATLKIQPSEPRDSAVYFCASAIGGLNTEAFFGQGTRLTVV.

The V and J genes are TRBV5-1 and TRBJ1-1; D not resolved. CDR1 is SGHRS and CDR2 is YFSETQ in the germline V gene. With 5 bases removed from V and 2 bases from J, the gap between germline ends came to 13 bases. This CDR3 has 14 residues. CDR3 protein: CASSHPMANTEAFF. The CDR3 nucleotides read TGCGCCAGCAGTCACCCAATGGCTAACACTGAAGCTTTCTTT. The whole variable domain, remainder taken from reference TRBV5-1 and TRBJ1-1, is KAGVTQTPRYLIKTRGQQVTLSCSPISGHRSVSWYQQTPGQGLQFLFEYFSETQRNKGNFPGRFSGRQFSNSRSEMNVSTLELGDSALYLCASSHPMANTEAFFGQGTRLTVV.

The chain couples TRBV19 to TRBJ1-6; D is perhaps TRBD1 (5 bases). The CDR3 contains 16 residues. CDR1 LNHDA and CDR2 SQIVND come from the germline V gene (reference sequence). V was clipped by 5 bases and J by 5 bases, with 16 bases between them. CDR3 sequence (DNA): TGTGCCAGTAGTTCCGGGACTGAGGTGAATAATTCACCCCTCCACTTT. Translating it yields CASSSGTEVNNSPLHF.

The rearrangement joins TRBV18 to TRBJ2-7, with 13 bases matching TRBD2. The CDR3 consists of 16 residues. Germline-derived CDR1 and CDR2 are KGHSH and LQKENI. V lost 4 bases, J lost 2 bases, and 5 bases stayed unmatched. This CDR3 reads CASSLGTSGNAYEQYF. Written as DNA, the CDR3 is TGTGCCAGCTCACTTGGGACTAGCGGGAACGCCTACGAGCAGTACTTC.

The V and J genes are TRBV18 and TRBJ1-4; tentatively, D is TRBD1 (6 bases). Trimming removed 2 bases from V and 8 bases from J, with 12 bases in between. CDR1 KGHSH and CDR2 LQKENI come from the germline V gene. The CDR3 loop spans 14 amino acids. CDR3 protein: CASSPAGVEEKLFF. The CDR3 DNA is TGTGCCAGCTCACCAGCAGGGGTTGAAGAAAAACTGTTTTTT.

The chain carries TRBV2 and TRBJ2-2; 13 bases are shared with TRBD2. This CDR3 is 17 amino acids long. V was clipped by 6 bases and J by 0 bases; unmatched bases: 4. Per the germline V gene, CDR1 is SNHLY and CDR2 is FYNNEI. CDR3 loop: CASSPLAGGPNTGELFF. The DNA of the CDR3 is TGTGCCAGCAGCCCACTAGCGGGAGGGCCGAACACCGGGGAGCTGTTTTTT.

This clone came up once. This chain joins TRBV6-5 and TRBJ2-7, with D perhaps matching TRBD1 (8 bases). The CDR3 is 16 residues long. V was shortened by 0 bases and J by 4 bases, with 16 bases between the two germline ends. CDR1 is MNHEY and CDR2 is SVGAGI in the germline V gene. This chain's CDR3 is CASSYSGTGGLYEQYF. The DNA for the CDR3 is TGTGCCAGCAGTTACTCAGGAACAGGGGGACTATACGAGCAGTACTTC.

The chain joins TRBV6-5 to TRBJ2-5, with 9 bases that match TRBD2. V was clipped by 2 bases and J by 5 bases; unmatched bases: 6. Germline lookup yields CDR1 MNHEY and CDR2 SVGAGI. This CDR3 spans 15 amino acids. CDR3 amino acids: CASSYAGGPWETQYF. CDR3 in DNA: TGTGCCAGCAGTTACGCGGGGGGGCCCTGGGAGACCCAGTACTTC.

V is TRBV4-1 and J is TRBJ1-6, with 9 bases that match TRBD1. Unmatched junction bases numbered 14, after V lost 0 bases and J lost 14 bases. The CDR3 has 17 amino acids. Germline CDR1 reads MGHRA; CDR2 reads YSYEKL. The CDR3 here is CASSQERRVQGAGALHF. CDR3 bases: TGCGCCAGCAGCCAAGAACGAAGGGTACAGGGGGCAGGGGCCCTCCACTTT.

The chain has TRBV7-6 and TRBJ2-3; D unclear. V lost 5 bases and J lost 5, with 8 bases in between. CDR3 size: 12 residues. Germline-derived CDR1 and CDR2 are SGHVS and FNYEAQ. This CDR3 is CASSNRGDTQYF. The DNA for the CDR3 is TGTGCCAGCAGCAACCGAGGAGATACGCAGTATTTT.

V and J are TRBV6-6 and TRBJ2-1, with a weak D call TRBD2 (6 bases). Germline lookup yields CDR1 MNHNY and CDR2 SVGAGI (reference sequence). V shed 7 bases and J shed 8 bases, with 18 bases lying between them. This CDR3 region has 14 residues. CDR3 sequence: CASIHSPERDEQFF. CDR3 DNA sequence: TGTGCCAGCATCCACTCCCCGGAGCGGGATGAGCAGTTCTTC.

The chain carries TRBV5-1 and TRBJ1-2; 9 bases match TRBD1. With 4 bases clipped from V and 4 bases from J, the junction kept 5 bases outside the gene matches. This CDR3 region has 14 residues. Per germline, CDR1 SGHRS and CDR2 YFSETQ. This CDR3 reads CASSPLQGAYGYTF. In DNA, the CDR3 is TGCGCCAGCAGCCCCCTACAGGGGGCCTATGGCTACACCTTC.

In the case of this clone: The junction departs from the called germline gene at one end, perhaps through a read error. This rearrangement joins TRBV19 to TRBJ2-7; no definite D call. The CDR3 totals 16 residues. Germline CDR1 LNHDA, CDR2 SQIVND (reference sequence). CDR3 bases: TGTGCCAGTACCCCTAATGGGCAGTACCCCTCCCACGAGCAGTACTTC. Protein sequence: CASTPNGQYPSHEQYF.

J is TRBJ1-6 and V is TRBV2, with TRBD1 matching 7 bases. Germline lookup yields CDR1 SNHLY and CDR2 FYNNEI. The CDR3 length is 15 residues. Trimming cost V 6 bases and J 5 bases; bases outside gene matches: 7. CDR3 sequence reads: CASREHTGDNSPLHF. CDR3 nucleotide sequence: TGTGCCAGCAGGGAACATACAGGGGATAATTCACCCCTCCACTTT.

The chain has TRBV7-9 and TRBJ1-5, with TRBD1 matching 9 bases. CDR1 and CDR2 from the germline V gene are SEHNR and FQNEAQ (reference sequence). The V segment lost 5 bases and the J segment 5 bases; nucleotides outside the gene matches: 7. There are 15 residues in the CDR3. CDR3 sequence reads: CASSATGGFDQPQHF. The DNA for the CDR3 is TGTGCCAGCAGCGCAACAGGGGGCTTTGATCAGCCCCAGCATTTT.

The genes are TRBV12-5 and TRBJ2-7; unclear D gene. The V end lost 2 bases, the J end lost 3 bases, and 5 bases lay between the germline ends. The CDR3 sequence is 12 residues long. Germline lookup yields CDR1 LGHNT and CDR2 FRNRAP. CDR3 loop: CASGLPYYEQYF. CDR3 in DNA: TGTGCTAGTGGTTTGCCGTACTACGAGCAGTACTTC.

The chain links TRBV11-2 to TRBJ2-7; D is possibly TRBD1 (6 bases). From germline, CDR1 is SGHAT and CDR2 FQNNGV. The CDR3 is made up of 13 amino acids. With 2 bases removed from V and 3 bases from J, the gap between germline ends came to 8 bases. CDR3 coding DNA: TGTGCCAGCAGCTTAACGGACAGCTACGAGCAGTACTTC. Translated, it gives CASSLTDSYEQYF.

The chain combines TRBV10-3 with TRBJ1-1; D is undetermined. Germline V CDR1 and CDR2: ENHRY, SYGVKD. Trimming shortened V by 4 bases and J by 1 base, and 13 bases separated the two germline ends. The CDR3 totals 15 residues. In DNA form, the CDR3 reads TGTGCCATCAGTGGGTTTGGAGGTTCGAACACTGAAGCTTTCTTT. The encoded protein is CAISGFGGSNTEAFF.

The chain combines TRBV7-2 with TRBJ2-3; D gene uncertain. With 0 bases removed from V and 6 bases from J, the gap between germline ends came to 7 bases. CDR1 and CDR2 (germline): SGHTA, FQGNSA. The CDR3 runs 13 residues. The CDR3 loop is CASSLARQDTQYF. The CDR3 DNA sequence: TGTGCCAGCAGCTTAGCTCGTCAGGATACGCAGTATTTT.

The gene calls are TRBV7-3 and TRBJ2-2; D possibly corresponds to TRBD1 (6 bases). V was cut by 5 bases and J by 6 bases, with 13 bases left in between. CDR3 length equals 14 residues. Germline-derived CDR1 and CDR2 are SGHTA and FQGTGA. CDR3 in amino acids: CASSTGSPPGELFF. The DNA of the CDR3 is TGTGCCAGCAGCACAGGGAGCCCTCCCGGGGAGCTGTTTTTT.

This clone has a handful of counts. This chain uses TRBV9 with TRBJ2-1; 7 nucleotides agree with TRBD2. CDR1 SGDLS and CDR2 YYNGEE come from the germline V gene. The CDR3 has 14 amino acids. Trimming took 1 base from V and 8 from J; bases not matched to a gene: 6. In DNA, the CDR3 is TGTGCCAGCAGCGTACAGGGAGGGGTCGATGAGCAGTTCTTC. It translates to CASSVQGGVDEQFF. Filled out from reference TRBV9 and TRBJ2-1, the complete variable domain reads DSGVTQTPKHLITATGQRVTLRCSPRSGDLSVYWYQQSLDQGLQFLIQYYNGEERAKGNILERFSAQQFPDLHSELNLSSLELGDSALYFCASSVQGGVDEQFFGPGTRLTVL.

V gene TRBV23-1 combines with J gene TRBJ1-6, with 9 bases aligning to TRBD1. TRBV23-1 is an open reading frame whose function is uncertain. With V trimmed by 0 bases and J by 6 bases, 9 bases remained unmatched. CDR3 size: 18 residues. The CDR3 here is CASSQSTSGTGTNSPLHF. The CDR3 DNA is TGCGCCAGCAGTCAATCTACGTCCGGGACAGGGACTAATTCACCCCTCCACTTT.

Note on this clone: Other DNA sequences in this specimen translate into the identical CDR3. J is TRBJ1-1 and V is TRBV19, with D possibly TRBD1 on 6 matching bases. There are 12 residues in the CDR3. V was shortened by 7 bases and J by 1 base, with 7 bases between the two germline ends. Germline loops: CDR1 LNHDA, CDR2 SQIVND (reference sequence). The DNA for the CDR3 is TGTGCCAGTAAACAGGGGAACACTGAAGCTTTCTTT. Protein: CASKQGNTEAFF.

This clone occurred a few times. This chain links TRBV2 with TRBJ2-1; TRBD2 might be the D (6 bases). Germline V lookup: CDR1 SNHLY, CDR2 FYNNEI. This CDR3 spans 14 amino acids. The V gene lost 7 bases and the J gene lost 7 bases, with 17 bases spanning the gap. This CDR3 reads CASMGTRGTNEQFF. The CDR3 bases are TGTGCCAGCATGGGGACTCGGGGCACGAATGAGCAGTTCTTC.

The V and J genes are TRBV6-2 or TRBV6-3 and TRBJ1-5; D is perhaps TRBD1 (6 bases). The V gene lost 0 bases and the J gene lost 2 bases, with 11 bases spanning the gap. This CDR3 is 16 amino acids long. Per the germline V gene, CDR1 is MNHEY and CDR2 is SVGEGT. CDR3 in DNA: TGTGCCAGCAGTTACTCAACCAGGGGCGGCAATCAGCCCCAGCATTTT. Translation: CASSYSTRGGNQPQHF.

The J gene is TRBJ1-1, the V gene TRBV6-4; D perhaps matches TRBD1 (5 bases). The ends were cut back, 9 bases at V and 2 bases at J, with 16 bases in the middle. Germline CDR1 is MRHNA and CDR2 is SNTAGT. This CDR3 is built from 14 residues. CDR3 nucleotide sequence: TGTGCCAGGGGAGGAAGAGGGGAAAACACTGAAGCTTTCTTT. This encodes CARGGRGENTEAFF.

This clone was seen a single time. This rearrangement joins TRBV7-9 to TRBJ1-2, with a tentative D call TRBD1 (6 bases). The CDR3 runs to 14 residues. Trimming removed 5 bases at V and 4 bases at J, with 14 bases between. Germline V lookup: CDR1 SEHNR, CDR2 FQNEAQ (reference sequence). Here the CDR3 reads CASSAPQGPYGYTF. In DNA form, the CDR3 reads TGTGCCAGCAGCGCCCCGCAGGGGCCCTATGGCTACACCTTC.

The genes are TRBV7-6 and TRBJ2-7; TRBD1 matches 9 bases. The germline CDR1 and CDR2 sequences are SGHVS and FNYEAQ. The CDR3 is 15 amino acids. The J segment lost 3 bases and the V segment lost 5 bases, leaving 8 bases of the junction unmatched. CDR3 amino acids: CASSPGTGIGYEQYF. CDR3 in DNA: TGTGCCAGCAGCCCCGGGACAGGGATAGGCTACGAGCAGTACTTC.

The chain carries TRBV11-2 and TRBJ2-1; 8 bases fit TRBD2. The CDR3 has 15 amino acids. CDR1 is SGHAT and CDR2 is FQNNGV in the germline V gene. The junction had 4 bases not matched to a gene; V was cut back by 1 base and J by 5 bases. The CDR3 bases are TGTGCCAGCAGCTTAGGGACTAGCACCGACAATGAGCAGTTCTTC. Encoded protein: CASSLGTSTDNEQFF.

This chain links TRBV6-6 with TRBJ2-2, with 7 bases lining up with TRBD1. The CDR3 runs to 13 residues. Trimming removed 5 bases from V and 6 bases from J; junction bases left unmatched: 3. Germline CDR1 reads MNHNY; CDR2 reads SVGAGI (reference sequence). CDR3 nucleotide sequence: TGTGCCAGCAGTCCAGGGGGTGCCGGGGAGCTGTTTTTT. Amino acids: CASSPGGAGELFF.

The chain couples TRBV2 to TRBJ2-1; 9 positions agree with TRBD1. CDR1 is SNHLY and CDR2 is FYNNEI in the germline V gene. The CDR3 has 18 amino acids. The V gene end was trimmed by 4 bases and the J gene end by 0 bases; junction bases not matched to a gene: 10. The DNA of the CDR3 is TGTGCCAGCAGTGGGACAGGGGATTCGCTGAGCTCCTACAATGAGCAGTTCTTC. Amino acid sequence: CASSGTGDSLSSYNEQFF.